The clone carrying this T cell receptor beta chain has more than one count but fewer than ten. Its specificity is not known. TCRdb re-derived calls from the 5' RACE reads in MiXCR, one entry per CDR3 protein. This sample yields approximately 220,000 distinct CDR3 sequences, of which approximately 20% are seen a single time; about 44% belongs to the top ten. The data are from a study of CD8 T cells in ankylosing spondylitis. V dropped 7 bases and J dropped 1; count of bases not matched to a gene: 7. This CDR3 has 16 residues. Whole-study results and caveats: Certain motif variants had earlier been reported in reactive arthritis synovial fluid and blood. It appeared that ankylosing spondylitis blood was characterized by a TCR beta motif of about 8 highly homologous variants.

This TCR was sampled from a male donor with ankylosing spondylitis. The rearrangement links TRBV12-3 or TRBV12-4 to TRBJ2-3; 11 bases are a match to TRBD2. The sequencing sample was made of blood, either unsorted or a sorted T cell fraction (not recorded which). The DNA of the CDR3 is TGTGCCAGCAATGTAGCGGGAGGGATTGGCACAGATACGCAGTATTTT. As protein: CASNVAGGIGTDTQYF.